This T cell receptor (beta chain) was profiled in a study of immune characterization of retroperitoneal liposarcoma. V lost 5 bases to trimming and J lost 11 bases, with 29 bases between them. Germline V gene data show CDR1 as MNHGY and CDR2 as SAAAGT. This CDR3 has 17 amino acids. This clonotype has just a few counts. TCRdb called the PCR reads again in MiXCR, with one record for every CDR3 protein. The sample records 7,000 to 8,000 distinct CDR3 sequences, less than 30% being singletons. The sequenced material came from blood. The clonotype comes from a male donor with retroperitoneal liposarcoma. This rearrangement joins TRBV6-8 to TRBJ2-3, with a weak D call TRBD1 (6 bases). The CDR3 region is CASSPLLGLPGDNEQYF. DNA of the CDR3: TGTGCCAGCAGTCCGCTTTTGGGTTTGCCCGGGGACAATGAGCAGTATTTT.